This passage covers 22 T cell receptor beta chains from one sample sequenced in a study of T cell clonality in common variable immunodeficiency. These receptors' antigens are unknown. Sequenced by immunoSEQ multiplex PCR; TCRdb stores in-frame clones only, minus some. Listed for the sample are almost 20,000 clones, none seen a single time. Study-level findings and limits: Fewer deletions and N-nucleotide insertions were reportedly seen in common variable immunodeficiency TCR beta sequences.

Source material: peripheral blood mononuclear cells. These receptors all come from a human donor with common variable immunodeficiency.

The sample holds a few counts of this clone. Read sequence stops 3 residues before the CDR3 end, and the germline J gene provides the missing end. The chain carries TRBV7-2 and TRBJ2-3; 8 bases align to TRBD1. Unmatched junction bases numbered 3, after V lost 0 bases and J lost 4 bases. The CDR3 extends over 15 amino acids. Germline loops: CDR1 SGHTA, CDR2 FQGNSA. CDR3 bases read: TGTGCCAGCAGCTTAGCCGGACAGGGACCAGATACG. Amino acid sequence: CASSLAGQGPDT. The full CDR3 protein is CASSLAGQGPDTQYF.

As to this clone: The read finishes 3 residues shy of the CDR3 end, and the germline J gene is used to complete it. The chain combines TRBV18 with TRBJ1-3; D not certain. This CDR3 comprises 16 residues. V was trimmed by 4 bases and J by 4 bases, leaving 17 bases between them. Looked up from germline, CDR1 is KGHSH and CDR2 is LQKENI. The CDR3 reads CASSLPPRSRGNTIYF. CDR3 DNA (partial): TGTGCCAGCTCACTACCCCCTCGGTCGCGGGGAAACACC.

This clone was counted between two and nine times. CDR3 amino acids: CASSPPPGGNEQYF. CDR3 bases read: TGTGCCAGCTCACCACCCCCAGGGGGAAACGAG. The chain has TRBV18 and TRBJ2-7, with 7 nucleotides matching TRBD1. The CDR3 end falls 3 residues outside the read, so it is completed with the germline J gene. Germline V CDR1 and CDR2: KGHSH, LQKENI. V was pared by 0 bases and J by 5 bases, with 4 bases of the junction left unmatched. This CDR3 has 14 amino acids. Complete variable domain (other parts from reference TRBV18 and TRBJ2-7): NAGVMQNPRHLVRRRGQEARLRCSPMKGHSHVYWYRQLPEEGLKFMVYLQKENIIDESGMPKERFSAEFPKEGPSILRIQQVVRGDSAAYFCASSPPPGGNEQYFGPGTRLTVT.

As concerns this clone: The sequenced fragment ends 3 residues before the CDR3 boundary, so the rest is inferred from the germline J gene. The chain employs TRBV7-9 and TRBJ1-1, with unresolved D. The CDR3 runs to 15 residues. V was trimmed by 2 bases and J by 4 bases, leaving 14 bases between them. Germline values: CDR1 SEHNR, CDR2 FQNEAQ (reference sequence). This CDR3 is CASSLWDGGSTEAFF. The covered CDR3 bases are TGTGCCAGCAGCTTATGGGATGGCGGGAGCACTGAA.

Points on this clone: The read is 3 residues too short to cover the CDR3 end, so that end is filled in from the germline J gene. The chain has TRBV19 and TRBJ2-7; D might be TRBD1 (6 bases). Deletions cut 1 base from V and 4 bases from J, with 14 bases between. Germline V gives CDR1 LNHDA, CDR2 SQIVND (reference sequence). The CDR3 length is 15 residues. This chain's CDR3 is CASSIAGVGTYEQYF. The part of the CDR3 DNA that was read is TGTGCCAGTAGTATAGCAGGGGTAGGGACGTACGAG.

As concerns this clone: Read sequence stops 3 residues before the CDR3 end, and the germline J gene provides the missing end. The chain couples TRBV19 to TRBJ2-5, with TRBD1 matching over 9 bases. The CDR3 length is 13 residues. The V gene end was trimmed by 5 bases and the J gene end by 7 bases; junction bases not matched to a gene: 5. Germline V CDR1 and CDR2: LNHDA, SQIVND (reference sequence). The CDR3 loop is CASSLSTGGTQYF. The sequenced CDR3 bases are TGTGCCAGTAGTCTCTCGACAGGGGGGACC.

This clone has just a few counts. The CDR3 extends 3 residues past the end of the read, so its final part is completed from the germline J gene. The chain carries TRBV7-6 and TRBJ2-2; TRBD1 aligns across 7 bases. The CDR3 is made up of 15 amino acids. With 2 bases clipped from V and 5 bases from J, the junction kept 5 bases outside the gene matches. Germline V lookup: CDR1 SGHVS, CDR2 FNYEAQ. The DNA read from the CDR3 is TGTGCCAGCAGCTTACAGTCAGGGGGAACCGGGGAG. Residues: CASSLQSGGTGE. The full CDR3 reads CASSLQSGGTGELFF.

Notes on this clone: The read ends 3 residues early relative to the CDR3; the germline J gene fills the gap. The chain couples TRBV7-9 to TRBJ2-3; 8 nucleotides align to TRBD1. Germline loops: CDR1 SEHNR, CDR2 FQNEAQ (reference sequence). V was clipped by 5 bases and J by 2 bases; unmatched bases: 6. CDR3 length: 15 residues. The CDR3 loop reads CASSAQGATTDTQYF. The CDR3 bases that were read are TGTGCCAGCAGCGCTCAGGGGGCTACCACAGATACG.

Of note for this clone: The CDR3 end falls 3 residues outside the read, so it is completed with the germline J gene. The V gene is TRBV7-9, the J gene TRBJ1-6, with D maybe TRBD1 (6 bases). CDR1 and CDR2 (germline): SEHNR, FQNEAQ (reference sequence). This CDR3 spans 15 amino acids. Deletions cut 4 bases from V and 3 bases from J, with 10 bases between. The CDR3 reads CASSSDRYYNSPLHF. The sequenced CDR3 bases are TGTGCCAGCAGCTCGGACAGATACTATAATTCACCC.

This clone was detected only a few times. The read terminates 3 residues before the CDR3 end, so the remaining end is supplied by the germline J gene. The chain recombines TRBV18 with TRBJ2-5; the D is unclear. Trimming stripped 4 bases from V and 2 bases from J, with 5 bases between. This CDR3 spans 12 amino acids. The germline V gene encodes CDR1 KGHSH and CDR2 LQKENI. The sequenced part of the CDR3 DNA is TGTGCCAGCTCACGTTCTCAAGAGACC. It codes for CASSRSQET. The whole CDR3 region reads CASSRSQETQYF.

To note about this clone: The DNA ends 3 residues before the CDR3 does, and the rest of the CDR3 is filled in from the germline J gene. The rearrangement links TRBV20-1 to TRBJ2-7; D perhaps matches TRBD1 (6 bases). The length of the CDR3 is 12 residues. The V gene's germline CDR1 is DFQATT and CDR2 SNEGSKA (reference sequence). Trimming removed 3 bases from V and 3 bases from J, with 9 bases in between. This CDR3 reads CSARQGNYEQYF. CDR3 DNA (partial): TGCAGTGCTAGGCAGGGGAACTACGAG.

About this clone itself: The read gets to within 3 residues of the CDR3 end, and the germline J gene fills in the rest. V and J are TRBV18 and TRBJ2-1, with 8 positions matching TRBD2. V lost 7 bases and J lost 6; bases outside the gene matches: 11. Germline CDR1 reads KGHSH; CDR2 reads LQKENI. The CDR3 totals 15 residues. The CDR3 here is CASYKGAGEGNEQFF. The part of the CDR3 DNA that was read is TGTGCCAGCTACAAGGGAGCGGGAGAGGGCAATGAG. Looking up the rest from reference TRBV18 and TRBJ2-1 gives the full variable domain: NAGVMQNPRHLVRRRGQEARLRCSPMKGHSHVYWYRQLPEEGLKFMVYLQKENIIDESGMPKERFSAEFPKEGPSILRIQQVVRGDSAAYFCASYKGAGEGNEQFFGPGTRLTVL.

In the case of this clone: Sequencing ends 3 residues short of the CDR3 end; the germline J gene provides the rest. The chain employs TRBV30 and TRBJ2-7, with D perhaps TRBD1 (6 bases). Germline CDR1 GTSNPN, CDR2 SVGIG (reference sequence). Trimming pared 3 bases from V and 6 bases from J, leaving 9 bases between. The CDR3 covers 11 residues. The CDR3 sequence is CAWSPGVEQYF. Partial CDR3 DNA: TGTGCCTGGAGCCCAGGGGTCGAG.

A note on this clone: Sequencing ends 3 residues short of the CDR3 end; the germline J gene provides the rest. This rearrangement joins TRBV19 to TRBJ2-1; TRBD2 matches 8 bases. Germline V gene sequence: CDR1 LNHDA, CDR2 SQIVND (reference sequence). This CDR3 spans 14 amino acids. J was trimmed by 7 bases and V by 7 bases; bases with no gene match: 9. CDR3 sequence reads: CASTRGGLGNEQFF. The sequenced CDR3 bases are TGTGCCAGTACCCGGGGGGGGCTGGGTAATGAG.

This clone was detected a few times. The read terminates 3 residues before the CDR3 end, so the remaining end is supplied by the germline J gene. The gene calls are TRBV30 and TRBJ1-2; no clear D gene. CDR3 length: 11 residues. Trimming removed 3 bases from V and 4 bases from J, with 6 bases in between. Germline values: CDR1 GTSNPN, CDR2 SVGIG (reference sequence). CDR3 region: CAWSASYGYTF. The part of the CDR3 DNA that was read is TGTGCCTGGAGCGCCAGCTATGGC.

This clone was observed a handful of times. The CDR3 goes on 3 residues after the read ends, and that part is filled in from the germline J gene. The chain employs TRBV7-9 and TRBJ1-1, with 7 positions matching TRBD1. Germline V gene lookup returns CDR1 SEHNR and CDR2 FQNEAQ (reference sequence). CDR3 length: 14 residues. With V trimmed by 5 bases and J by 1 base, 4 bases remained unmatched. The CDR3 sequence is CASSPGQKNTEAFF. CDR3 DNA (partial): TGTGCCAGCAGCCCGGGACAGAAGAACACTGAA.

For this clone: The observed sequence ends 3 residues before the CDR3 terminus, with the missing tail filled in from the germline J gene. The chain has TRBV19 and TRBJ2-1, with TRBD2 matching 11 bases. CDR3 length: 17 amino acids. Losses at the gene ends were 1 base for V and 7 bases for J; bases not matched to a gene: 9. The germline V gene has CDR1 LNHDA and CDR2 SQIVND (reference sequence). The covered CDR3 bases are TGTGCCAGTAGTATAGGGCCGGGACTAGCGGCCTTGAATGAG. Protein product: CASSIGPGLAALNE. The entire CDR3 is CASSIGPGLAALNEQFF.

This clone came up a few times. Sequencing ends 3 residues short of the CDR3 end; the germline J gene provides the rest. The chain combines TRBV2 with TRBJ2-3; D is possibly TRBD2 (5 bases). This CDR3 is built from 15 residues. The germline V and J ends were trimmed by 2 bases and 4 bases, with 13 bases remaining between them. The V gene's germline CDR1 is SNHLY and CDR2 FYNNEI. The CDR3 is CASSESYIGADTQYF. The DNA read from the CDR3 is TGTGCCAGCAGTGAATCTTATATCGGGGCAGATACG.

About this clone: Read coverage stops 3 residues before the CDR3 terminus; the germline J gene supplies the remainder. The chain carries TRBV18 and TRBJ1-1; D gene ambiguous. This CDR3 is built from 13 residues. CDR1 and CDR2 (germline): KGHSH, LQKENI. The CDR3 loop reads CASQLDGAGRAFF. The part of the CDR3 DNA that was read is TGTGCCAGCCAGCTCGATGGCGCGGGGAGA. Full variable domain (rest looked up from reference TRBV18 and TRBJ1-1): NAGVMQNPRHLVRRRGQEARLRCSPMKGHSHVYWYRQLPEEGLKFMVYLQKENIIDESGMPKERFSAEFPKEGPSILRIQQVVRGDSAAYFCASQLDGAGRAFFGQGTRLTVV.

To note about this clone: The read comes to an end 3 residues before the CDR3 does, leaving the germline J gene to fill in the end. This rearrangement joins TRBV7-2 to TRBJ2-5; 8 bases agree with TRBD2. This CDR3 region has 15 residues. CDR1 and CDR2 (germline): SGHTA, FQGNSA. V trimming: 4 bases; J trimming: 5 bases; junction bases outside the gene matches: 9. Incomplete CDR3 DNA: TGTGCCAGCAGCTCCCGGCGGGGGGCGGGGGAGACC. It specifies CASSSRRGAGET. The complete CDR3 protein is CASSSRRGAGETQYF.

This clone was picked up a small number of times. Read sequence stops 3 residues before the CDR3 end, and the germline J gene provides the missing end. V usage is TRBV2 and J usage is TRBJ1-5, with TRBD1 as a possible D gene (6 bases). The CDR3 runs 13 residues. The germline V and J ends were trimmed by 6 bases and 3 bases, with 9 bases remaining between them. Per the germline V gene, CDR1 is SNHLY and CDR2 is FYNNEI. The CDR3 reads CASRQGSNQPQHF. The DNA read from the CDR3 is TGTGCCAGCAGACAGGGTTCCAATCAGCCC.

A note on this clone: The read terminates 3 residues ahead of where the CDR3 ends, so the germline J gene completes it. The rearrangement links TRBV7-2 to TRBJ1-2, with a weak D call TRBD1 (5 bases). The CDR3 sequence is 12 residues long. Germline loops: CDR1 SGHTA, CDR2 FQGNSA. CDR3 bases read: TGTGCCAGCAGCGCGGCAGGGTTCGGC. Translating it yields CASSAAGFG. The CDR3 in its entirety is CASSAAGFGYTF.